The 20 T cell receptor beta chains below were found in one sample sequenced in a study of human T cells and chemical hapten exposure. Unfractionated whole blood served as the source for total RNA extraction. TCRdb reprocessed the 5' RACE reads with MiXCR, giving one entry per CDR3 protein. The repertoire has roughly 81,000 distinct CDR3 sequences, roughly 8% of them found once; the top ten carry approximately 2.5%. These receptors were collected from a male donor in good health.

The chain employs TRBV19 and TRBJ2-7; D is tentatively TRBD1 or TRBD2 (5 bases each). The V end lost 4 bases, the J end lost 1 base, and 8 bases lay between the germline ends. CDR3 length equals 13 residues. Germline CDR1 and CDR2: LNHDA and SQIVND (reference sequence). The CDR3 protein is CASSTGPSYEQYF. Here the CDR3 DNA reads TGTGCCAGTAGTACGGGACCTTCCTACGAGCAGTACTTC.

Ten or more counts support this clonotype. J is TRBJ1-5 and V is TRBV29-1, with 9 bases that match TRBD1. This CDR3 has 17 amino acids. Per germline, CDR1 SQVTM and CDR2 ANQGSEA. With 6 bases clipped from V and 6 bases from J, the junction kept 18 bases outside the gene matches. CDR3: CSVLTPGTGSRGQPQHF. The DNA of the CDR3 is TGCAGCGTCCTTACTCCCGGGACAGGGAGTAGGGGTCAGCCCCAGCATTTT.

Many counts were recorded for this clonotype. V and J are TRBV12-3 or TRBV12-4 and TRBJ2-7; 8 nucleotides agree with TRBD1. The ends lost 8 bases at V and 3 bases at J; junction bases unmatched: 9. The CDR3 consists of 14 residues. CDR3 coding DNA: TGTGCCAGCGGCCCGGGACAGGTCGTCTACGAGCAGTACTTC. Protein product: CASGPGQVVYEQYF.

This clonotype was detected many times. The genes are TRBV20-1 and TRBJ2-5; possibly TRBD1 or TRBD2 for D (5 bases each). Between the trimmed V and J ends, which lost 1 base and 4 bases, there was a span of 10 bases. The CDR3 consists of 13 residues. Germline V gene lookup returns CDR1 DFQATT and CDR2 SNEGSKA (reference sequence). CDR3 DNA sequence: TGCAGTGCTAGAGCCGGGGCTAGAGAGACCCAGTACTTC. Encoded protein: CSARAGARETQYF.

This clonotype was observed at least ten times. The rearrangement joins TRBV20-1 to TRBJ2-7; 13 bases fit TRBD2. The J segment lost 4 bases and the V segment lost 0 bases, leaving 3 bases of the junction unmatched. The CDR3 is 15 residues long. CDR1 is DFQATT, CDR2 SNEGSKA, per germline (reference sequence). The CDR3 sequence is CSARDPTSGGYEQYF. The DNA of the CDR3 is TGCAGTGCTAGAGATCCGACTAGCGGGGGGTACGAGCAGTACTTC.

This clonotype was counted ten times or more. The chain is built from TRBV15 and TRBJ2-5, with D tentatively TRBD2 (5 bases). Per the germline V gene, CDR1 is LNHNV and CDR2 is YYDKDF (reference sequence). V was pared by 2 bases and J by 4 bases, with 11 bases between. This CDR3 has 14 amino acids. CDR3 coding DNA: TGTGCCACCAGCAGAACCCTAGGAGGAGAGACCCAGTACTTC. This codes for CATSRTLGGETQYF.

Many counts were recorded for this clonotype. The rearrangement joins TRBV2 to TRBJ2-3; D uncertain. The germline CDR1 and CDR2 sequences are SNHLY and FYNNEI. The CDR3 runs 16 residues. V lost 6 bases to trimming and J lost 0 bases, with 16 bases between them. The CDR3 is CASRRAFLPSTDTQYF. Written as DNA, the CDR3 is TGTGCCAGCAGACGGGCCTTCCTTCCTAGCACAGATACGCAGTATTTT.

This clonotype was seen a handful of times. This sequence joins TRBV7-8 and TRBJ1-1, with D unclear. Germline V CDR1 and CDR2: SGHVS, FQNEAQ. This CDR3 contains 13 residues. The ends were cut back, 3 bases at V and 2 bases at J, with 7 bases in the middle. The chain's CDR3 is CASSFAANTEAFF. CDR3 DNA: TGTGCCAGCAGCTTCGCAGCAAACACTGAAGCTTTCTTT.

The CDR3 here is CASSISDTEAFF. In nucleotides, the CDR3 is TGTGCCAGCAGTATATCGGACACTGAAGCTTTCTTT. The V call is TRBV28, the J call TRBJ1-1, with D hard to call. This CDR3 has 12 residues. Germline CDR1 is MDHEN and CDR2 is SYDVKM. V was shortened by 5 bases and J by 3 bases, with 7 bases between the two germline ends.

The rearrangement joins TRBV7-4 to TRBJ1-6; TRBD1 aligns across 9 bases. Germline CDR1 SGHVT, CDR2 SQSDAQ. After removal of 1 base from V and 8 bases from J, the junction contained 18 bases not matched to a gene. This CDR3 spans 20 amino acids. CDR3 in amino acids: CASSLGYGQGPMTRDSPLHF. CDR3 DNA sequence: TGTGCCAGCAGCTTAGGATATGGACAGGGGCCGATGACTCGGGATTCACCCCTCCACTTT.

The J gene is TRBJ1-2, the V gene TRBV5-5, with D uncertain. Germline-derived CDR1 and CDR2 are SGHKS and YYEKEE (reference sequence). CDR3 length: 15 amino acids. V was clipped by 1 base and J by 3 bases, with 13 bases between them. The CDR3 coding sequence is TGTGCCAGCAGCTTGAGGCAGAGCCTGTACTATGGCTACACCTTC. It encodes CASSLRQSLYYGYTF.

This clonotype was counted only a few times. The CDR3 nucleotides are TGTGCTAGTGGTTTTACTAGCCCGGCCGGGGACAATGAGCAGTTCTTC. Its translation: CASGFTSPAGDNEQFF. The chain has TRBV12-5 and TRBJ2-1; D possibly corresponds to TRBD2 (6 bases). V was shortened by 3 bases and J by 5 bases, with 17 bases between the two germline ends. The CDR3 is made up of 16 amino acids. The germline V gene has CDR1 LGHNT and CDR2 FRNRAP.

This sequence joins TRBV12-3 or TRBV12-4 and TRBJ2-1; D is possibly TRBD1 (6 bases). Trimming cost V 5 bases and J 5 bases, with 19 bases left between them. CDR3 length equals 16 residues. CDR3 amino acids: CASSLFTGIGDNEQFF. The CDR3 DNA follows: TGTGCCAGCAGTCTATTCACAGGGATTGGAGACAATGAGCAGTTCTTC.

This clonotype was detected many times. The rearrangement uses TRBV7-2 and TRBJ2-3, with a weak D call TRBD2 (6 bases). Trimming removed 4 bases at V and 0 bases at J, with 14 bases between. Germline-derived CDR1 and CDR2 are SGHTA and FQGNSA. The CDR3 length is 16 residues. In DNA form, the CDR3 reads TGTGCCAGCAGCTGGACTTCGGGACTCAGCACAGATACGCAGTATTTT. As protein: CASSWTSGLSTDTQYF. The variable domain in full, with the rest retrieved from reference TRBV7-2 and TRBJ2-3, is GAGVSQSPSNKVTEKGKDVELRCDPISGHTALYWYRQSLGQGLEFLIYFQGNSAPDKSGLPSDRFSAERTGGSVSTLTIQRTQQEDSAVYLCASSWTSGLSTDTQYFGPGTRLTVL.

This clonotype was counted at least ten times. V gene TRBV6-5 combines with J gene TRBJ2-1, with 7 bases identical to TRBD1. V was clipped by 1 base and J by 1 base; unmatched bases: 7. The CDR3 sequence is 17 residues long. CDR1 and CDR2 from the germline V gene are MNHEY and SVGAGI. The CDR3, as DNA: TGTGCCAGCAGTTACTGGGGCAGGGGGTCTTCCTACAATGAGCAGTTCTTC. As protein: CASSYWGRGSSYNEQFF.

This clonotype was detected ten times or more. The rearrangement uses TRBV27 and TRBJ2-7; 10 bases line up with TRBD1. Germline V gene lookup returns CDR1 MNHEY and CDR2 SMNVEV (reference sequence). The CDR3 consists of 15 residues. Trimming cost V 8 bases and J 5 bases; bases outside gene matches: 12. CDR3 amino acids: CASRRTGGFQHEQYF. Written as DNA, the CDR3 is TGTGCCAGCCGACGGACAGGGGGTTTTCAGCACGAGCAGTACTTC.

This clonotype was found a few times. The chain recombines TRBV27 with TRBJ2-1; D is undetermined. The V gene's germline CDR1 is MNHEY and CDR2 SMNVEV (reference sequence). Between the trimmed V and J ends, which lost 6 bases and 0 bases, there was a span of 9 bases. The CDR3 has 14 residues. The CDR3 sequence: CASRVGSSYNEQFF. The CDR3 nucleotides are TGTGCCAGCAGAGTGGGAAGCTCCTACAATGAGCAGTTCTTC.

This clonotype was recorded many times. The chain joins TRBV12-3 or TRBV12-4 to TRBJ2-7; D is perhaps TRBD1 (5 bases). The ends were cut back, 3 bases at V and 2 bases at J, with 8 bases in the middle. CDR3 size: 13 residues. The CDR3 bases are TGTGCCAGCAGTTTTCAGGGCCCCTACGAGCAGTACTTC. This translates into CASSFQGPYEQYF.

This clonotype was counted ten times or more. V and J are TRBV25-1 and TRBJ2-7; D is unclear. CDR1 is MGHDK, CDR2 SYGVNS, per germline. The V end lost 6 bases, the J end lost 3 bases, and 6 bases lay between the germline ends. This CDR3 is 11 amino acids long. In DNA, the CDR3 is TGTGCCAGCAGCCAAAACTACGAGCAGTACTTC. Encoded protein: CASSQNYEQYF.

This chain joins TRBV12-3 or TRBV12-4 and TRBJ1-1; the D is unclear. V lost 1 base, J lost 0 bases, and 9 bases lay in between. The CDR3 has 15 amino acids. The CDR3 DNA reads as TGTGCCAGCAGTTTAGGAGGGTTCATGAACACTGAAGCTTTCTTT. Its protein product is CASSLGGFMNTEAFF.